The 32 T cell receptor beta chains presented below share a single source sample, sequenced in a study of regulatory T cells in long-lasting Graves disease. Libraries of TCR beta came from iRepertoire HTBI primers plus Arm-PCR of CDR3 regions. One entry per CDR3 protein results from TCRdb running MiXCR on the multiplex PCR reads. The sample has around 460,000 distinct CDR3 sequences, roughly a fifth seen once; the top ten hold 6.5% to 9%. Time point in this sample: persistent/refractory GD, antithyroid drugs over 5 years with positive TRAb. With RNA extracted from PBMCs as input, the TCR library was made. The specimen comprised peripheral blood mononuclear cells (PBMCs), sampled when the disease was refractory, from a patient treated with antithyroid drugs. These receptors were taken from a female donor with Graves disease.

This clonotype has a handful of counts. This chain joins TRBV20-1 and TRBJ1-1, with unresolved D. With 1 base removed from V and 4 bases from J, the gap between germline ends came to 16 bases. In germline, CDR1 is DFQATT, CDR2 SNEGSKA (reference sequence). The CDR3 runs to 15 residues. CDR3 amino acids: CSARAGNSWGTEAFF. The CDR3 nucleotides are TGCAGTGCTAGAGCAGGCAATTCCTGGGGCACTGAAGCTTTCTTT.

Many counts were recorded for this clonotype. The gene calls are TRBV29-1 and TRBJ1-2; D remains unclear. Germline V CDR1 and CDR2: SQVTM, ANQGSEA. Trimming took 4 bases from V and 2 from J, leaving 5 bases between them. This CDR3 comprises 11 residues. Here the CDR3 reads CSVGSNYGYTF. Written as DNA, the CDR3 is TGCAGCGTTGGGAGCAACTATGGCTACACCTTC.

The genes are TRBV7-9 and TRBJ1-1; D unclear. Looked up from germline, CDR1 is SEHNR and CDR2 is FQNEAQ (reference sequence). The CDR3 extends over 12 amino acids. Deletions cut 3 bases from V and 6 bases from J, with 8 bases between. Written as DNA, the CDR3 is TGTGCCAGCAGCTTGAATTGGGCTGAAGCTTTCTTT. Translated: CASSLNWAEAFF. Combining the CDR3 with reference TRBV7-9 and TRBJ1-1 gives the whole variable domain DTGVSQNPRHKITKRGQNVTFRCDPISEHNRLYWYRQTLGQGPEFLTYFQNEAQLEKSRLLSDRFSAERPKGSFSTLEIQRTEQGDSAMYLCASSLNWAEAFFGQGTRLTVV.

Many counts were recorded for this clonotype. The chain couples TRBV28 to TRBJ2-5; the D gene is possibly TRBD2 (6 bases). There are 17 residues in the CDR3. Germline V lookup: CDR1 MDHEN, CDR2 SYDVKM. Trimming took off 2 bases at V and 5 bases at J, with 21 bases between the two ends. The CDR3 DNA is TGTGCCAGCAGTTTACCGTGGGACGGCGGGGTGATGGAGACCCAGTACTTC. It translates to CASSLPWDGGVMETQYF.

This chain connects TRBV7-9 to TRBJ2-2; D might be TRBD2 (5 bases). This CDR3 contains 13 residues. V shed 4 bases and J shed 7 bases, with 10 bases lying between them. The germline CDR1 and CDR2 sequences are SEHNR and FQNEAQ (reference sequence). CDR3 nucleotides: TGTGCCAGCAGCTCGCTAGGAGGCGGGGAGCTGTTTTTT. Its protein is CASSSLGGGELFF.

This chain's CDR3 is CASRRLAGDEQYF. CDR3 DNA: TGTGCCAGCAGACGGCTAGCGGGGGACGAGCAGTACTTC. The chain uses TRBV2 and TRBJ2-7, with 10 nucleotides matching TRBD2. J gave up 5 bases and V 6 bases, and 4 bases lay outside the gene matches. The germline V gene has CDR1 SNHLY and CDR2 FYNNEI. The CDR3 consists of 13 residues. The full variable domain, in which reference TRBV2 and TRBJ2-7 provide the parts outside the CDR3, is EPEVTQTPSHQVTQMGQEVILRCVPISNHLYFYWYRQILGQKVEFLVSFYNNEISEKSEIFDDQFSVERPDGSNFTLKIRSTKLEDSAMYFCASRRLAGDEQYFGPGTRLTVT.

There are a few counts of this clonotype. This chain joins TRBV6-1 and TRBJ1-3; 8 bases agree with TRBD1. Germline V CDR1 and CDR2: MNHNS, SASEGT. This CDR3 is built from 18 residues. V gave up 6 bases and J gave up 2 bases; unmatched junction bases: 15. CDR3 sequence (DNA): TGTGCCAGCAGGAACCGACTCGGACAGGGAGGGCCTGGAAACACCATATATTTT. Translating it yields CASRNRLGQGGPGNTIYF.

The chain carries TRBV20-1 and TRBJ2-7; D may correspond to TRBD1 or TRBD2 (5 bases each). Germline values: CDR1 DFQATT, CDR2 SNEGSKA (reference sequence). Trimming took 0 bases from V and 6 from J, leaving 15 bases between them. CDR3 length: 14 residues. CDR3 sequence (DNA): TGCAGTGCTAGAGATCGGGGACGCCCCCGCGAGCAGTACTTC. Amino acid sequence: CSARDRGRPREQYF.

This clonotype was picked up many times. The chain uses TRBV28 and TRBJ1-5, with a tentative D call TRBD1 (5 bases). The V end lost 8 bases, the J end lost 1 base, and 12 bases lay between the germline ends. The CDR3 sequence is 14 residues long. Germline lookup yields CDR1 MDHEN and CDR2 SYDVKM. CDR3 in DNA: TGTGCCAGCGGGACGGGGGGAAGCAATCAGCCCCAGCATTTT. This gives the protein CASGTGGSNQPQHF.

This clonotype was picked up a small number of times. The J gene is TRBJ2-5, the V gene TRBV20-1; 7 bases match TRBD2. V shed 0 bases and J 1 base; nucleotides not matched to a gene: 5. The CDR3 covers 15 residues. Per the germline V gene, CDR1 is DFQATT and CDR2 is SNEGSKA (reference sequence). DNA for the CDR3: TGCAGTGCTAGAGATCTCCCGGGGGGCCAAGAGACCCAGTACTTC. Translated: CSARDLPGGQETQYF.

This clonotype was counted between two and nine times. The chain recombines TRBV20-1 with TRBJ1-1; D may be TRBD1 (5 bases). Germline CDR1 is DFQATT and CDR2 is SNEGSKA (reference sequence). V was cut by 5 bases and J by 0 bases, with 13 bases left in between. CDR3 length: 14 residues. The DNA of the CDR3 is TGCAGTGCTCCTCGGGGGGGTTTGAACACTGAAGCTTTCTTT. Its translation is CSAPRGGLNTEAFF.

This clonotype appeared many times. The CDR3 DNA reads TGCAGCGCCCGGGGACAGGGTTGGGAACTGTTTTTT. Translation: CSARGQGWELFF. V usage is TRBV29-1 and J usage is TRBJ1-4; 9 bases are shared with TRBD1. V lost 7 bases, J lost 12 bases, and 9 bases stayed unmatched. Germline V lookup: CDR1 SQVTM, CDR2 ANQGSEA. CDR3 length equals 12 residues.

The V and J genes are TRBV13 and TRBJ2-4; maybe TRBD2 (5 bases). CDR1 is PRHDT and CDR2 is FYEKMQ in the germline V gene (reference sequence). The CDR3 has 16 residues. V lost 5 bases to trimming and J lost 0 bases, with 14 bases between them. The CDR3 loop reads CASSPRGGGAKNIQYF. Written as DNA, the CDR3 is TGTGCCAGCAGCCCCCGAGGAGGCGGAGCCAAAAACATTCAGTACTTC.

This clonotype was found many times. The chain couples TRBV3-1 to TRBJ2-5; 15 bases are a match to TRBD2. Germline values: CDR1 LGHDT, CDR2 YNNKEL (reference sequence). The ends lost 3 bases at V and 4 bases at J; junction bases unmatched: 9. The CDR3 has 18 amino acids. CDR3 coding DNA: TGTGCCAGCAGCCACGCGGGACTAGCGGGAGGCCTTGGAGAGACCCAGTACTTC. The encoded protein is CASSHAGLAGGLGETQYF.

This clonotype was picked up one time. One end of the junction fails to match germline, which may point to a read error. The CDR3 bases are TGTGTCAGCAGTTTAGGGGCCTACGAGCAGTACTTC. Its protein product is CVSSLGAYEQYF. The V and J genes are TRBV28 and TRBJ2-7; maybe TRBD1 (5 bases). Germline V CDR1 and CDR2: MDHEN, SYDVKM. The CDR3 has 12 amino acids.

This chain uses TRBV7-9 with TRBJ1-6, with a tentative D call TRBD1 (5 bases). The CDR3 runs 12 residues. Trimming cost V 4 bases and J 14 bases, with 12 bases left between them. Germline CDR1 and CDR2: SEHNR and FQNEAQ (reference sequence). The CDR3 spells CASSSGRKTLHF. The CDR3 region has the DNA TGTGCCAGCAGCTCAGGGAGAAAAACCCTCCACTTT.

The chain links TRBV7-3 to TRBJ1-1; no definite D call. Looked up from germline, CDR1 is SGHTA and CDR2 is FQGTGA. The V end was cut by 5 bases, the J end by 1 base, with 8 bases between. This CDR3 spans 13 amino acids. The CDR3 DNA reads as TGTGCCAGCAGCGAGGACTCGAACACTGAAGCTTTCTTT. Translated, it gives CASSEDSNTEAFF.

This clonotype was seen a few times. The genes are TRBV14 and TRBJ2-5; 10 nucleotides agree with TRBD2. This CDR3 spans 15 amino acids. Germline CDR1 and CDR2: SGHDN and FVKESK. V gave up 4 bases and J gave up 2 bases; unmatched junction bases: 4. The CDR3 protein is CASSRTSGIQETQYF. CDR3 nucleotide sequence: TGTGCCAGCAGCCGGACTAGCGGAATACAAGAGACCCAGTACTTC.

The table lists this clonotype with a count of one. In nucleotides, the CDR3 is TGTGCCACCGCTTGGGACAGCAATCAGCCCCAGCATTTT. This codes for CATAWDSNQPQHF. The V gene is TRBV19, the J gene TRBJ1-5, with D perhaps matching TRBD1 (5 bases). Trimming took 10 bases from V and 1 from J, leaving 11 bases between them. Germline V lookup: CDR1 LNHDA, CDR2 SQIVND (reference sequence). The CDR3 extends over 13 amino acids.

The gene calls are TRBV2 and TRBJ1-4; possible D gene TRBD1, 6 bases. V gave up 6 bases and J gave up 7 bases, with 15 bases separating them. The germline V gene encodes CDR1 SNHLY and CDR2 FYNNEI. The CDR3 covers 14 residues. Here the CDR3 reads CASSPGAGVEKLFF. CDR3 DNA: TGTGCCAGCAGCCCCGGGGCAGGGGTTGAAAAACTGTTTTTT.

This clonotype was counted between two and nine times. This chain links TRBV7-9 with TRBJ1-1, with unresolved D. The CDR3 extends over 16 amino acids. Germline CDR1 reads SEHNR; CDR2 reads FQNEAQ (reference sequence). The V end was cut by 4 bases, the J end by 1 base, with 16 bases between. The DNA for the CDR3 is TGTGCCAGCAGCTCCTCCGTAGCCAGTAAGAACACTGAAGCTTTCTTT. Its protein product is CASSSSVASKNTEAFF.

Concerning this clonotype: This sequence may be a read error, since a much larger clone differs from it by one base. Written as DNA, the CDR3 is TGCAGTGCTGCGAGACCCCCGAACACTGAAGCTTCCTTT. Translation: CSAARPPNTEASF. The chain has TRBV20-1 and TRBJ1-1; D remains unclear. The CDR3 totals 13 residues. CDR1 and CDR2 from the germline V gene are DFQATT and SNEGSKA (reference sequence).

This clonotype was observed many times. The chain employs TRBV12-3 or TRBV12-4 and TRBJ2-5; TRBD2 aligns across 13 bases. After removal of 5 bases from V and 5 bases from J, the junction contained 11 bases not matched to a gene. The CDR3 has 17 residues. CDR3 DNA sequence: TGTGCCAGCAGTCCAGGACTAGCGGGGGCATTTGAGGAGACCCAGTACTTC. Protein sequence: CASSPGLAGAFEETQYF.

This clonotype was observed many times. This chain connects TRBV2 to TRBJ1-4, with a weak D call TRBD1 (5 bases). Germline V gene sequence: CDR1 SNHLY, CDR2 FYNNEI. V was clipped by 6 bases and J by 12 bases, with 17 bases between them. The CDR3 is 13 residues long. The CDR3 here is CASRNPREKQLFF. CDR3 sequence (DNA): TGTGCCAGCAGAAACCCCAGGGAAAAGCAACTGTTTTTT.

This clonotype was counted only a few times. This chain uses TRBV4-2 with TRBJ1-1; D unclear. The ends were cut back, 4 bases at V and 3 bases at J, with 9 bases in the middle. This CDR3 spans 13 amino acids. Per the germline V gene, CDR1 is LGHNA and CDR2 is YNFKEQ. The CDR3 is CASSRQDYTEAFF. The CDR3, as DNA: TGTGCCAGCAGCCGTCAGGATTACACTGAAGCTTTCTTT.

A few counts support this clonotype. The genes are TRBV28 and TRBJ1-3; D may be TRBD1 (6 bases). The CDR3 is 20 residues long. The germline gives CDR1 MDHEN, CDR2 SYDVKM. With 6 bases removed from V and 0 bases from J, the gap between germline ends came to 27 bases. As DNA, the CDR3 is TGTGCCAGCAGATTAGCCGCGGTGGGGGGGCCCCGCTTCTCTGGAAACACCATATATTTT. As protein: CASRLAAVGGPRFSGNTIYF.

This clonotype was observed a handful of times. The CDR3 loop reads CASSQEIRSTSGDGYTF. DNA of the CDR3: TGTGCCAGCAGCCAAGAGATTCGATCTACTTCTGGGGATGGCTACACCTTC. The rearrangement joins TRBV4-2 to TRBJ1-2; unclear D gene. Germline loops: CDR1 LGHNA, CDR2 YNFKEQ. V was trimmed by 0 bases and J by 6 bases, leaving 20 bases between them. The CDR3 loop spans 17 amino acids.

This chain joins TRBV15 and TRBJ2-5; D is perhaps TRBD1 (6 bases). The CDR3 runs to 15 residues. Germline assignment: CDR1 LNHNV and CDR2 YYDKDF (reference sequence). V lost 0 bases and J lost 4, with 12 bases in between. CDR3 in amino acids: CATSRDLGQRETQYF. CDR3 sequence (DNA): TGTGCCACCAGCAGAGATCTCGGACAGCGAGAGACCCAGTACTTC.

This clonotype was observed a handful of times. A much more abundant neighbour one base away suggests this may be a read error. The chain has TRBV28 and TRBJ1-1, with D perhaps TRBD1 (5 bases). This CDR3 is built from 16 residues. Germline V gives CDR1 MDHEN, CDR2 SYDVKM. V was trimmed by 10 bases and J by 0 bases, leaving 21 bases between them. The CDR3 region is CANRTSAGTLNTEAFF. CDR3 in DNA: TGTGCCAACAGAACATCGGCAGGGACCCTGAACACTGAAGCTTTCTTT.

The chain carries TRBV20-1 and TRBJ2-3; the D gene is possibly TRBD2 (6 bases). The V and J ends lost 4 bases and 6 bases respectively, with 14 bases between them. This CDR3 spans 13 amino acids. CDR1 and CDR2 from the germline V gene are DFQATT and SNEGSKA (reference sequence). CDR3 residues: CSATGLPGDTQYF. In nucleotides, the CDR3 is TGCAGTGCTACGGGACTCCCCGGGGATACGCAGTATTTT.

This rearrangement joins TRBV7-9 to TRBJ1-4, with a possible D match to TRBD1 (6 bases). CDR1 and CDR2 from the germline V gene are SEHNR and FQNEAQ (reference sequence). V dropped 8 bases and J dropped 5 bases, with 12 bases sitting between them. The CDR3 consists of 13 residues. CDR3 in DNA: TGTGCCAGCCGTACAGGGATCAATGAAAAACTGTTTTTT. Protein: CASRTGINEKLFF.

In this sample, this clonotype turned up many times. The chain has TRBV28 and TRBJ1-4, with 9 bases that match TRBD1. This CDR3 comprises 15 residues. V trimming: 5 bases; J trimming: 7 bases; junction bases outside the gene matches: 8. Per the germline V gene, CDR1 is MDHEN and CDR2 is SYDVKM. CDR3 residues: CASSRDRGTGEKLFF. The CDR3 nucleotides read TGTGCCAGCAGTCGTGACAGGGGGACGGGTGAAAAACTGTTTTTT.